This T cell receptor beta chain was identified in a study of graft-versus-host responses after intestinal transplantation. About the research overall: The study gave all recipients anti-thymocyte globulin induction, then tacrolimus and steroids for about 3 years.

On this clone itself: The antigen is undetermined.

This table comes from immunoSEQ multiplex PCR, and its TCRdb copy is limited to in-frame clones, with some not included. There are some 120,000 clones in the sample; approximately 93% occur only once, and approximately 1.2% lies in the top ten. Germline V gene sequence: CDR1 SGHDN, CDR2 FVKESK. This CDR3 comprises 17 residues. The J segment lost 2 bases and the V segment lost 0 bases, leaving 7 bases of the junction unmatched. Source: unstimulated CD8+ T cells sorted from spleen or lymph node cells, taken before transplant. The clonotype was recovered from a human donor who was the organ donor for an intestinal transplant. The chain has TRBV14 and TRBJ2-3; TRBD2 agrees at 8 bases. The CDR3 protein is CASSQDPGGKYTDTQYF. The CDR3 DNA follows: TGTGCCAGCAGCCAAGATCCGGGAGGGAAATACACAGATACGCAGTATTTT.